This record covers a single T cell receptor beta chain. Antigen: not known. The CDR3 runs 15 residues. Germline loops: CDR1 SGHAT, CDR2 FQNNGV. The V end lost 4 bases, the J end lost 6 bases, and 13 bases lay between the germline ends. The data were taken from a study of T cell responses to AZD1222 COVID-19 vaccine. This table comes from immunoSEQ multiplex PCR, and its TCRdb copy is limited to in-frame clones, with some not included. This table has approximately 150,000 clones, roughly nine tenths appearing once. Study outcomes and limitations: Targeting of unmutated variant regions was reportedly seen in nearly half of spike-specific TCRs. A mostly white British donor set with more females was recruited, and clonal diversity was possibly underestimated. Among vaccine-associated CD4 TCRs, coverage spanned spike, with dominance at 160-218 and 743-854.

The TCR comes from an adult in good health. The rearrangement uses TRBV11-2 and TRBJ1-6, with D uncertain. Sequences were derived from peripheral blood, sampled on day 0 of AZD1222 vaccination. In nucleotides, the CDR3 is TGTGCCAGCAGCTCTCGTACCGACGGTAATTCACCCCTCCACTTT. Protein: CASSSRTDGNSPLHF. Using reference TRBV11-2 and TRBJ1-6 for the parts outside the CDR3, the full variable domain is EAGVAQSPRYKIIEKRQSVAFWCNPISGHATLYWYQQILGQGPKLLIQFQNNGVVDDSQLPKDRFSAERLKGVDSTLKIQPAKLEDSAVYLCASSSRTDGNSPLHFGNGTRLTVT.